The present T cell receptor beta chain was sequenced within a study of Tregs in tolerant kidney transplant recipients. The CDR3 spans 13 residues. Trimming took 6 bases from V and 4 from J, leaving 12 bases between them. The germline CDR1 and CDR2 sequences are SNHLY and FYNNEI. The method was immunoSEQ multiplex PCR; TCRdb's version includes in-frame clones alone and lacks a portion of them. The table includes over 50,000 clones, 70% to 90% detected once. The sequences come from Tregs from blood, collected before the transplant. This sequence originates from a human donor who received a combined kidney and bone marrow transplant. This chain uses TRBV2 with TRBJ2-5, with a possible D match to TRBD1 (5 bases). The CDR3 DNA reads TGTGCCAGCAGCTCAGGGTCGGTAGAGACCCAGTACTTC. Amino acids: CASSSGSVETQYF.